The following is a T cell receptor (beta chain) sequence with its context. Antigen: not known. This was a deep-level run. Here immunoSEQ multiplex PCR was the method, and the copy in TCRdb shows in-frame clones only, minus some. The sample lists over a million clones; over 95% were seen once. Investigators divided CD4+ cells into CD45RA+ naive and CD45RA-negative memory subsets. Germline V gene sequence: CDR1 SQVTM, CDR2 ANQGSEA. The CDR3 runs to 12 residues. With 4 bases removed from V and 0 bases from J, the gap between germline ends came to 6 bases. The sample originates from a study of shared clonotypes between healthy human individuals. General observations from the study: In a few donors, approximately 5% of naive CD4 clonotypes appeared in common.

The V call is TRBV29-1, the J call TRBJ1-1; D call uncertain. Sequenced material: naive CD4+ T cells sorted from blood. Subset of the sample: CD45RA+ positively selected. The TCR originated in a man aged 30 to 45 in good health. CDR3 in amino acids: CSVGRVNTEAFF. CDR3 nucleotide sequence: TGCAGCGTTGGGCGGGTGAACACTGAAGCTTTCTTT.